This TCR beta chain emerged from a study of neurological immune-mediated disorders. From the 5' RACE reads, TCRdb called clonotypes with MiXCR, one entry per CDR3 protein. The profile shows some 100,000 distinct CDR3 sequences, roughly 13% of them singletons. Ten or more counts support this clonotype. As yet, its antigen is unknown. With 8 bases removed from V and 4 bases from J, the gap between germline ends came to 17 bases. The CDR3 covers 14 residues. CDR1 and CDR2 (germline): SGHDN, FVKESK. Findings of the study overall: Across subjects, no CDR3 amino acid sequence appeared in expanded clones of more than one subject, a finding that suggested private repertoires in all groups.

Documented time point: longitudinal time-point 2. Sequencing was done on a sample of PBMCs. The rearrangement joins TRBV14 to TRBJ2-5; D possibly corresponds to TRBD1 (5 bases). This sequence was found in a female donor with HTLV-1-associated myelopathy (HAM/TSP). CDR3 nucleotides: TGTGCCAGCTCCAGGGTCTTGGTTTCAGAGACCCAGTACTTC. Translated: CASSRVLVSETQYF.